The present entry profiles one TCR beta chain with its context. The sample comes from a study of blood T cell repertoires in COVID-19. About the study: The United States, Italy and Spain supplied acute and convalescent COVID-19 samples. T cells, B-cell-depleted T cells, or PBMCs supplied cDNA or gDNA.

V was shortened by 6 bases and J by 8 bases, with 20 bases between the two germline ends. Germline V lookup: CDR1 ENHRY, CDR2 SYGVKD. CDR3 length: 15 amino acids. Authors' analysis steps: Amplification from reference gene primers served as the basis for estimated nucleated cell counts. Measured with immunoSEQ multiplex PCR; TCRdb has only the in-frame clones, and not every one. Clone size and V and J calls were adopted from that table, with D and trimming inferred from the DNA. The sample lists about 240,000 clones, roughly 80% seen once, with roughly a tenth in the top ten. The chain joins TRBV10-3 to TRBJ2-1; D perhaps matches TRBD1 (6 bases). This TCR was recovered from a woman older than 75 with acute or convalescent COVID-19. Material: peripheral blood. CDR3 sequence: CAISQYDRSGDEQFF. The CDR3 region has the DNA TGTGCCATCAGCCAATACGACAGGTCTGGGGATGAGCAGTTCTTC.